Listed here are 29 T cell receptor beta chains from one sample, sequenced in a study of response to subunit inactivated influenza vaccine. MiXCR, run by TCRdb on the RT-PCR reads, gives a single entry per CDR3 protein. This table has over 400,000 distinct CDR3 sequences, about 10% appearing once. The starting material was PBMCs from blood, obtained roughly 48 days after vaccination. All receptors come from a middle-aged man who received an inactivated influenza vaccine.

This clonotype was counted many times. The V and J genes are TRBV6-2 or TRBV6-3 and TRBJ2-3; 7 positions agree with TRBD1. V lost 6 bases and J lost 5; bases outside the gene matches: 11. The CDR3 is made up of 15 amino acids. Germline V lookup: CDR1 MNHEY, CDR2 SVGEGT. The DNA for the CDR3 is TGTGCCAGCAGCGACAGGGTCGGTGGAGGAGATACGCAGTATTTT. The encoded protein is CASSDRVGGGDTQYF.

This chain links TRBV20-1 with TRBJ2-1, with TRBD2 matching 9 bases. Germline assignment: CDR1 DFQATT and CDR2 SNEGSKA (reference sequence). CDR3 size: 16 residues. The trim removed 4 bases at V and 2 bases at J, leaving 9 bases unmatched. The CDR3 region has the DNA TGCAGTGCTATATATAGCGGGAGATTCCCCTACAATGAGCAGTTCTTC. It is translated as CSAIYSGRFPYNEQFF.

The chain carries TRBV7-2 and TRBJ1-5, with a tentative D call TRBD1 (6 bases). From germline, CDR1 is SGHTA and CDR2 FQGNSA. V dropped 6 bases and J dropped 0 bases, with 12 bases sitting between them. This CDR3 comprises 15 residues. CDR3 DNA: TGTGCCAGCAGGCCTACAGGGAATAGCAATCAGCCCCAGCATTTT. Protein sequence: CASRPTGNSNQPQHF.

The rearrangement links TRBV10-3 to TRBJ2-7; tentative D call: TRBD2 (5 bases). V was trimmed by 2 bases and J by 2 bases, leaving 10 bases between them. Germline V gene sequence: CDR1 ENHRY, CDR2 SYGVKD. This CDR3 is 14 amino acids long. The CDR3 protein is CAISERTLTYEQYF. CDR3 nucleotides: TGTGCCATCAGTGAGAGGACTCTTACCTACGAGCAGTACTTC.

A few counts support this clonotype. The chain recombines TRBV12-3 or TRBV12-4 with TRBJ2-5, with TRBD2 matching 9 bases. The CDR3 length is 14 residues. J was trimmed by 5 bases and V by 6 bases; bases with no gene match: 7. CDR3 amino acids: CASRTSGLRETQYF. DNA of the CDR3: TGTGCCAGCAGGACTAGCGGCCTACGGGAGACCCAGTACTTC.

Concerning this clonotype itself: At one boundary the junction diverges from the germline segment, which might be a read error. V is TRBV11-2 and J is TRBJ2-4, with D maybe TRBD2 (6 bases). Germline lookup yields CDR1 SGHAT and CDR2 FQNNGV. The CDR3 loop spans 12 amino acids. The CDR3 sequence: CASSLEAGNRDF. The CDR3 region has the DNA TGTGCCAGCAGCTTAGAGGCGGGGAACCGGGACTTC.

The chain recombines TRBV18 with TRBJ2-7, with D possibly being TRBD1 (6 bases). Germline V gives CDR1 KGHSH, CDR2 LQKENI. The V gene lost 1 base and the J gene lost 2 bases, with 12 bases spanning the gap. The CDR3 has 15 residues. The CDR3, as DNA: TGTGCCAGCTCACCACTCGTGGGGGCCCCCTACGAGCAGTACTTC. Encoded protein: CASSPLVGAPYEQYF.

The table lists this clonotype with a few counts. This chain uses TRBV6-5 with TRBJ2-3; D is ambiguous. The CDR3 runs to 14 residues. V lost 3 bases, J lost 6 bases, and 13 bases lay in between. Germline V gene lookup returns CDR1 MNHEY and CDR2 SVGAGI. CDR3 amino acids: CASSYRRVGDTQYF. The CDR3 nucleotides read TGTGCCAGCAGTTATCGGCGTGTTGGTGATACGCAGTATTTT.

CDR3 loop: CASSLPWQGAGDTQYF. The CDR3, as DNA: TGCGCCAGCAGCTTGCCGTGGCAGGGGGCTGGAGATACGCAGTATTTT. This chain links TRBV5-1 with TRBJ2-3, with 8 nucleotides matching TRBD1. The CDR3 is 16 residues long. J was trimmed by 5 bases and V by 1 base; bases with no gene match: 9. In germline, CDR1 is SGHRS, CDR2 YFSETQ.

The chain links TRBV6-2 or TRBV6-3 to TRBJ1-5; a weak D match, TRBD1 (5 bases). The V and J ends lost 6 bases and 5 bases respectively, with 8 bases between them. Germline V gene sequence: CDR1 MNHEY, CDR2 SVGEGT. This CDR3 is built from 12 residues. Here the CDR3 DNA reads TGTGCCAGCAGCGGGGGTCATCAGCCCCAGCATTTT. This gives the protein CASSGGHQPQHF.

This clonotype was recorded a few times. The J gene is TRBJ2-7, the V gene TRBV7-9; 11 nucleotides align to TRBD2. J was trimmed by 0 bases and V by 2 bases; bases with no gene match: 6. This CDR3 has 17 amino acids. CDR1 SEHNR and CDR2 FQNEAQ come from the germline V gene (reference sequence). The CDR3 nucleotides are TGTGCCAGCAGCTTAATCGAGGGACTAGCGGACTCCTACGAGCAGTACTTC. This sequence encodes CASSLIEGLADSYEQYF.

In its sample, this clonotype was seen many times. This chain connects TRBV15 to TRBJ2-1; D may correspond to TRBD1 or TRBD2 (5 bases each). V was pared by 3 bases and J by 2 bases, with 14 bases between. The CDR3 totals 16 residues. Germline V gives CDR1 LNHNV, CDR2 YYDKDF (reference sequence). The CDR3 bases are TGTGCCACCAGCAGCCCAGGGAGTCGGACCTACAATGAGCAGTTCTTC. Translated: CATSSPGSRTYNEQFF.

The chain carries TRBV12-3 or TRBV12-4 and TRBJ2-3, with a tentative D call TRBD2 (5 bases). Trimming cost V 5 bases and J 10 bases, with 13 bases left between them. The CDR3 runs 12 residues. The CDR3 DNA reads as TGTGCCAGCAGTGTTATTCGAGGGTCGCAGTATTTT. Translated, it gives CASSVIRGSQYF.

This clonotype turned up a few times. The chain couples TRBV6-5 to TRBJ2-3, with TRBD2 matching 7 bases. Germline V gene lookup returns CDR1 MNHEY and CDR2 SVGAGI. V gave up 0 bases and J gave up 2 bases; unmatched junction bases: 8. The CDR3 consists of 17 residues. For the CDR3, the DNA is TGTGCCAGCAGTTACTCGTCGCTAGCGGCCAACACAGATACGCAGTATTTT. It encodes CASSYSSLAANTDTQYF.

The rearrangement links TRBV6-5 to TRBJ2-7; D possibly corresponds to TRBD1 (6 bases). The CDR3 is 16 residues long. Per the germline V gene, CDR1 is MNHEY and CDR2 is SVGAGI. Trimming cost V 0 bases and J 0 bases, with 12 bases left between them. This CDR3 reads CASSYSDRDNSYEQYF. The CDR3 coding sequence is TGTGCCAGCAGTTACTCAGACCGGGACAACTCCTACGAGCAGTACTTC.

The CDR3 bases are TGTGCCAGCAGTTACTCAGGGCGGACTAGAGGGAATGAGCAGTTCTTC. Its translation: CASSYSGRTRGNEQFF. This rearrangement joins TRBV6-2 or TRBV6-3 to TRBJ2-1; 7 nucleotides align to TRBD2. In germline, CDR1 is MNHEY, CDR2 SVGEGT. The length of the CDR3 is 16 residues. The V segment lost 0 bases and the J segment 7 bases; nucleotides outside the gene matches: 9.

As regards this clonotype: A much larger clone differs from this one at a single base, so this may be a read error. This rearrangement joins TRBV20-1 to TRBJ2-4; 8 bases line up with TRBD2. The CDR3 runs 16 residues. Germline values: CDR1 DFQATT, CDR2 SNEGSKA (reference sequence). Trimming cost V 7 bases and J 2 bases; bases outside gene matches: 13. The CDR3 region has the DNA TGCAGTGTCAGCGGGGGTAGCGGTGCCCCCAAAAACATTCAGTACTTC. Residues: CSVSGGSGAPKNIQYF.

The CDR3 nucleotides are TGTGCCAGCACCAACAGGGGTCCCCCCTATGGCTACACCTTC. It is translated as CASTNRGPPYGYTF. The J gene is TRBJ1-2, the V gene TRBV7-2; 7 positions match TRBD1. This CDR3 is 14 amino acids long. V shed 7 bases, J shed 4 bases, and the junction held 9 bases outside the gene matches. Germline V gene data show CDR1 as SGHTA and CDR2 as FQGNSA.

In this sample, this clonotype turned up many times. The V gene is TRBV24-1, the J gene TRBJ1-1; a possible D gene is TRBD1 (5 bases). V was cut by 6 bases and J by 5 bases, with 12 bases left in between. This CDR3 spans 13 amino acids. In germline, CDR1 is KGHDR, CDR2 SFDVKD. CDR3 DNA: TGTGCCACCAGTCGCCAGGGATCTACTGAAGCTTTCTTT. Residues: CATSRQGSTEAFF.

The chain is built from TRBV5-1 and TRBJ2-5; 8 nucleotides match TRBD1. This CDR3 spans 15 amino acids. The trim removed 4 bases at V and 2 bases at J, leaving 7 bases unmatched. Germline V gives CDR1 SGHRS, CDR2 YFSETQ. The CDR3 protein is CASSVDRVGQETQYF. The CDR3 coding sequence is TGCGCCAGCAGCGTGGACAGGGTCGGTCAAGAGACCCAGTACTTC.

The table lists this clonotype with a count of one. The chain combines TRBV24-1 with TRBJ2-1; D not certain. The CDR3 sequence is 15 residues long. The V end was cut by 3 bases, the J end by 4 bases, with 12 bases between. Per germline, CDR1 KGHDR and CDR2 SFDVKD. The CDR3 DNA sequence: TGTGCCACCAGTGATCAAAGCAGGATGTACAATGAGCAGTTCTTC. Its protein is CATSDQSRMYNEQFF.

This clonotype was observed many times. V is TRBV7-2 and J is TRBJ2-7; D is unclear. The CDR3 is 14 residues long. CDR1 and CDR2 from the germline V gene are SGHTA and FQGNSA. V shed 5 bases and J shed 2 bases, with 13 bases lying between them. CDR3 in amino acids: CASSTTPGPYEQYF. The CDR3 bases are TGTGCCAGCAGCACTACACCAGGACCCTACGAGCAGTACTTC.

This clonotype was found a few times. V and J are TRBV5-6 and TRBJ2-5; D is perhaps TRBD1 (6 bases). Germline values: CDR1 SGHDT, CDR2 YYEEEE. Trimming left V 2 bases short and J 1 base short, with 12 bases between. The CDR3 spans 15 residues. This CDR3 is CASSFIGRGQETQYF. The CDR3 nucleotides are TGTGCCAGCAGCTTCATTGGCAGGGGCCAAGAGACCCAGTACTTC.

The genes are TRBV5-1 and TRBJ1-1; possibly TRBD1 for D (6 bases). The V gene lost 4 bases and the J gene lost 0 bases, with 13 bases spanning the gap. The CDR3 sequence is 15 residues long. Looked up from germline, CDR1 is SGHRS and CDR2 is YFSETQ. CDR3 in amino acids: CASSPNRALNTEAFF. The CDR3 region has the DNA TGCGCCAGCAGCCCGAACAGGGCCTTGAACACTGAAGCTTTCTTT. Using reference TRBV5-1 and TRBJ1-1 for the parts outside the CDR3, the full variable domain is KAGVTQTPRYLIKTRGQQVTLSCSPISGHRSVSWYQQTPGQGLQFLFEYFSETQRNKGNFPGRFSGRQFSNSRSEMNVSTLELGDSALYLCASSPNRALNTEAFFGQGTRLTVV.

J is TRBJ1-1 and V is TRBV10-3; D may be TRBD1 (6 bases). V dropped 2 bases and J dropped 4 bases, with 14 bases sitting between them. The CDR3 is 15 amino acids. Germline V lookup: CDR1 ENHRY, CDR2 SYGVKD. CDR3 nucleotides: TGTGCCATCAGTGAGACAGGGTCGGGAGGCACTGAAGCTTTCTTT. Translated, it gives CAISETGSGGTEAFF.

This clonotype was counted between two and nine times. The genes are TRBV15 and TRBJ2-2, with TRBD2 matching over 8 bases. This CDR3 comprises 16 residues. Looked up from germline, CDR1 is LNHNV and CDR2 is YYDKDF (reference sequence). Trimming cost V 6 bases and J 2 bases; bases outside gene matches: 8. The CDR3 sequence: CATRKTSGINTGELFF. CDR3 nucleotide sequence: TGTGCCACCAGGAAAACTAGCGGCATAAACACCGGGGAGCTGTTTTTT.

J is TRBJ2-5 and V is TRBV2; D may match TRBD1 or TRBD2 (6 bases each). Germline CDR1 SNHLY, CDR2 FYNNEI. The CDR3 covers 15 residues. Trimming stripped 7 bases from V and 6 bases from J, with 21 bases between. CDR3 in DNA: TGTGCCAGCACCTTAGGGGGTACGCGGGGTAAGACCCAGTACTTC. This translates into CASTLGGTRGKTQYF. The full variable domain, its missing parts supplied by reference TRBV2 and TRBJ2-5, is EPEVTQTPSHQVTQMGQEVILRCVPISNHLYFYWYRQILGQKVEFLVSFYNNEISEKSEIFDDQFSVERPDGSNFTLKIRSTKLEDSAMYFCASTLGGTRGKTQYFGPGTRLLVL.

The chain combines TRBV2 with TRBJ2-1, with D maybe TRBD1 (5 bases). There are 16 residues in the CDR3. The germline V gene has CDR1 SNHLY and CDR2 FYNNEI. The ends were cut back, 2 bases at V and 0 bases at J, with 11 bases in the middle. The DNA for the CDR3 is TGTGCCAGCAGTGAATCACAGGTGGGCTCCTACAATGAGCAGTTCTTC. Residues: CASSESQVGSYNEQFF.

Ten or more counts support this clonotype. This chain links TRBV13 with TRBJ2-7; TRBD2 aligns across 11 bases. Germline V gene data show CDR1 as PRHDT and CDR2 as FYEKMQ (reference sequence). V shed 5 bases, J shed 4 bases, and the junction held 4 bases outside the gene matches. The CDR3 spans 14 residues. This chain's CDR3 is CASSLSGRAYEQYF. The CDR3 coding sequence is TGTGCCAGCAGCCTTAGCGGGAGGGCGTACGAGCAGTACTTC. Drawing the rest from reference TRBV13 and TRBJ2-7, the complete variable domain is AAGVIQSPRHLIKEKRETATLKCYPIPRHDTVYWYQQGPGQDPQFLISFYEKMQSDKGSIPDRFSAQQFSDYHSELNMSSLELGDSALYFCASSLSGRAYEQYFGPGTRLTVT.